These 6 T cell receptor beta chains were sequenced from one sample in a study of beta chain features in type 1 diabetes. The isolated RNA, all of it, was reverse transcribed, so expressed TCRB transcripts were what got sequenced. Clones were sequenced by immunoSEQ multiplex PCR, and TCRdb holds only the in-frame ones, with some missing. The repertoire includes around 200,000 clones, 10% to 15% of them detected once, and 0.62% sits in the top ten. Sequenced material: central memory CD4+ T cells from blood. The origin of the receptors is a woman aged 18-35 years in good health.

The chain joins TRBV19 to TRBJ2-7; D gene unclear. The CDR3 contains 12 residues. The germline CDR1 and CDR2 sequences are LNHDA and SQIVND (reference sequence). V was clipped by 8 bases and J by 3 bases, with 11 bases between them. CDR3 in amino acids: CASRVPGYEQYF. CDR3 DNA: TGTGCCAGTCGTGTACCCGGCTACGAGCAGTACTTC.

The chain links TRBV18 to TRBJ2-7; the match to TRBD1 covers 9 bases. Germline CDR1 is KGHSH and CDR2 is LQKENI. This CDR3 contains 13 residues. V gave up 6 bases and J gave up 5 bases; unmatched junction bases: 5. The CDR3 DNA reads as TGTGCCAGCTCCCGCCGGACAGGGGACGAGCAGTACTTC. Translated, it gives CASSRRTGDEQYF.

This chain links TRBV5-4 with TRBJ1-2; possible D gene TRBD1, 6 bases. Germline V gene sequence: CDR1 SGHNT, CDR2 YYREEE (reference sequence). Trimming took off 1 base at V and 0 bases at J, with 10 bases between the two ends. The CDR3 totals 15 residues. The CDR3 protein is CASSLFGQTNYGYTF. The CDR3 DNA is TGTGCCAGCAGCTTGTTCGGACAGACTAACTATGGCTACACCTTC.

V usage is TRBV29-1 and J usage is TRBJ2-2, with D tentatively TRBD1 (6 bases). Germline lookup yields CDR1 SQVTM and CDR2 ANQGSEA. Trimming pared 1 base from V and 5 bases from J, leaving 14 bases between. There are 15 residues in the CDR3. The CDR3 DNA follows: TGCAGCGTTGAAGGGGGGCCCTTTGGGACCGGGGAGCTGTTTTTT. Its translation: CSVEGGPFGTGELFF.

V is TRBV5-1 and J is TRBJ2-7; 14 bases agree with TRBD2. Trimming cost V 4 bases and J 3 bases; bases outside gene matches: 3. There are 15 residues in the CDR3. From germline, CDR1 is SGHRS and CDR2 YFSETQ. The CDR3 here is CASSGGTSGSYEQYF. The CDR3 DNA sequence: TGCGCCAGCAGCGGGGGGACTAGCGGGAGCTACGAGCAGTACTTC.

This clone was picked up a small number of times. This CDR3 reads CASSISPASYEQYF. DNA of the CDR3: TGTGCCAGTAGTATATCCCCAGCGAGCTACGAGCAGTACTTC. The chain combines TRBV19 with TRBJ2-7, with unresolved D. V was shortened by 2 bases and J by 3 bases, with 11 bases between the two germline ends. The CDR3 has 14 residues. Germline values: CDR1 LNHDA, CDR2 SQIVND (reference sequence).